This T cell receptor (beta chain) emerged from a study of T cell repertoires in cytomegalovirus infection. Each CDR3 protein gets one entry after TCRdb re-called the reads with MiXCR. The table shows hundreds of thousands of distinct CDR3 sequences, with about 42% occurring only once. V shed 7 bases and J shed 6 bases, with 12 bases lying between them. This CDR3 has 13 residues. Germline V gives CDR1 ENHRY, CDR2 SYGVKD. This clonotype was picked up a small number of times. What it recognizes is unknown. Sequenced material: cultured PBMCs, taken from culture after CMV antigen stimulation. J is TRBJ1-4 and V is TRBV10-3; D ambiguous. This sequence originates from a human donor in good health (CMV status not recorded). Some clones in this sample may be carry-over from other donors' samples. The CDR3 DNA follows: TGTGCCATCAAAGGGCTCGAGGATGAAAAACTGTTTTTT. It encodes CAIKGLEDEKLFF.